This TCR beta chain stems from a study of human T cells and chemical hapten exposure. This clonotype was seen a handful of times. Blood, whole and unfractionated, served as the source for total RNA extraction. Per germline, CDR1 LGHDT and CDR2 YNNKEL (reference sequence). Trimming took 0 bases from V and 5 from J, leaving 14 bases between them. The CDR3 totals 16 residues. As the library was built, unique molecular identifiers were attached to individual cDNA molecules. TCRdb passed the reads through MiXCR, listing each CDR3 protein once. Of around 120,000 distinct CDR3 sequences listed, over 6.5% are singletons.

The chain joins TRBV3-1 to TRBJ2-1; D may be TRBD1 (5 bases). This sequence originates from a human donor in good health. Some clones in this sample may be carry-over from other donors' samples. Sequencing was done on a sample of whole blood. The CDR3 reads CASSQDSRQRNNEQFF. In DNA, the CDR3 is TGTGCCAGCAGCCAAGATTCAAGACAGCGAAACAATGAGCAGTTCTTC.